The 27 T cell receptor beta chains presented below share a single source sample, sequenced in a study of cytomegalovirus exposure and HLA in healthy donors. TCRdb keeps only in-frame clones here, not all; method: immunoSEQ multiplex PCR. This table has over 100,000 clones, roughly 90% appearing once. The sequenced material came from PBMCs. These receptors were obtained from a woman in her late teens or twenties in good health and CMV-seropositive.

The CDR3 DNA reads as TGCGCCAGCAGTGCCCAGGCGGGCAATGAGCAGTTCTTC. Protein: CASSAQAGNEQFF. The chain is built from TRBV10-1 and TRBJ2-1, with D possibly being TRBD2 (5 bases). CDR1 WNHNN and CDR2 SYGVQD come from the germline V gene (reference sequence). The CDR3 is made up of 13 amino acids. Trimming cost V 4 bases and J 6 bases, with 10 bases left between them.

The rearrangement links TRBV2 to TRBJ2-7, with 8 bases identical to TRBD2. V was pared by 3 bases and J by 1 base, with 8 bases of the junction left unmatched. The CDR3 runs 16 residues. From germline, CDR1 is SNHLY and CDR2 FYNNEI. The CDR3 coding sequence is TGTGCCAGCAGTGAGAGCGAACTAGCGGAATCCTACGAGCAGTACTTC. This encodes CASSESELAESYEQYF.

CDR3 in DNA: TGTGCCAGCAGCTTGTTAGTCTCTCGCAATGAGCAGTTCTTC. It codes for CASSLLVSRNEQFF. This rearrangement joins TRBV5-6 to TRBJ2-1; D call uncertain. The CDR3 has 14 residues. V dropped 1 base and J dropped 6 bases, with 11 bases sitting between them. In germline, CDR1 is SGHDT, CDR2 YYEEEE.

The chain uses TRBV20-1 and TRBJ2-1, with TRBD2 matching 7 bases. Trimming cost V 6 bases and J 7 bases; bases outside gene matches: 3. The CDR3 is made up of 11 amino acids. Per the germline V gene, CDR1 is DFQATT and CDR2 is SNEGSKA (reference sequence). The CDR3 DNA reads TGCAGTGCGATCGGGGGGAATGAGCAGTTCTTC. Translated, it gives CSAIGGNEQFF.

The chain links TRBV4-1 to TRBJ2-7, with D tentatively TRBD2 (6 bases). Trimming took off 0 bases at V and 0 bases at J, with 9 bases between the two ends. The length of the CDR3 is 15 residues. The germline gives CDR1 MGHRA, CDR2 YSYEKL. CDR3 coding DNA: TGCGCCAGCAGCCAAGAGCGGGGCAGCTCCTACGAGCAGTACTTC. Translated: CASSQERGSSYEQYF.

The chain links TRBV9 to TRBJ1-1; no clear D gene. Trimming took off 4 bases at V and 1 base at J, with 14 bases between the two ends. The CDR3 spans 15 residues. CDR1 and CDR2 (germline): SGDLS, YYNGEE. The CDR3 protein is CASSPRGNQNTEAFF. The CDR3 coding sequence is TGTGCCAGCAGCCCCCGGGGAAATCAGAACACTGAAGCTTTCTTT.

This clone was picked up one time. The V and J genes are TRBV2 and TRBJ1-5; D gene unclear. There are 15 residues in the CDR3. The V end was cut by 6 bases, the J end by 4 bases, with 16 bases between. Germline CDR1 is SNHLY and CDR2 is FYNNEI. CDR3 nucleotides: TGTGCCAGCAGAGCACACAGAACAGATAATCAGCCCCAGCATTTT. The encoded protein is CASRAHRTDNQPQHF.

The rearrangement links TRBV30 to TRBJ2-6, with a weak D call TRBD2 (6 bases). This CDR3 has 17 amino acids. Between the trimmed V and J ends, which lost 4 bases and 1 base, there was a span of 17 bases. CDR1 is GTSNPN, CDR2 SVGIG, per germline (reference sequence). The CDR3 DNA reads TGTGCCTGGATGAGTCGGGCAGGGACTTCTGGGGCCAACGTCCTGACTTTC. This encodes CAWMSRAGTSGANVLTF.

Only a few counts were recorded for this clone. The chain couples TRBV7-9 to TRBJ1-5; D gene ambiguous. The germline V gene has CDR1 SEHNR and CDR2 FQNEAQ (reference sequence). Deletions cut 0 bases from V and 11 bases from J, with 11 bases between. The CDR3 spans 13 residues. CDR3: CASSLAPFETQHF. CDR3 DNA sequence: TGTGCCAGCAGCTTAGCACCCTTTGAGACCCAGCATTTT.

The chain recombines TRBV11-3 with TRBJ1-2; D is uncertain. Germline-derived CDR1 and CDR2 are SGHNT and YENEEA. V was cut by 5 bases and J by 6 bases, with 13 bases left in between. The CDR3 has 13 residues. The DNA for the CDR3 is TGTGCCAGCAGCACGACAAGTATCAATGGCTACACCTTC. Encoded protein: CASSTTSINGYTF.

The chain employs TRBV6-1 and TRBJ1-2; D is unresolved. CDR1 and CDR2 from the germline V gene are MNHNS and SASEGT. Trimming stripped 3 bases from V and 7 bases from J, with 15 bases between. This CDR3 comprises 14 residues. The CDR3 bases are TGTGCCAGCAGTGATACAAGGACTGAAGGTGGCTACACCTTC. The encoded protein is CASSDTRTEGGYTF.

This clone was recorded once. The chain links TRBV6-1 to TRBJ2-5; D possibly corresponds to TRBD2 (6 bases). The length of the CDR3 is 14 residues. Germline lookup yields CDR1 MNHNS and CDR2 SASEGT. The ends were cut back, 6 bases at V and 3 bases at J, with 14 bases in the middle. This CDR3 reads CASSERGKKETQYF. CDR3 nucleotides: TGTGCCAGCAGCGAACGGGGGAAGAAAGAGACCCAGTACTTC.

This chain uses TRBV7-8 with TRBJ2-7; TRBD1 matches 10 bases. Germline-derived CDR1 and CDR2 are SGHVS and FQNEAQ. The V gene end was trimmed by 3 bases and the J gene end by 5 bases; junction bases not matched to a gene: 7. This CDR3 comprises 15 residues. CDR3 bases: TGTGCCAGCAGCTTGGGGACAGGGGAGGTAGACGAGCAGTACTTC. Encoded protein: CASSLGTGEVDEQYF.

J is TRBJ2-5 and V is TRBV6-5; D call uncertain. From germline, CDR1 is MNHEY and CDR2 SVGAGI. This CDR3 region has 12 residues. Trimming stripped 7 bases from V and 2 bases from J, with 8 bases between. CDR3 sequence reads: CASTRPQETQYF. CDR3 nucleotides: TGTGCCAGCACCAGGCCGCAAGAGACCCAGTACTTC.

V and J are TRBV7-9 and TRBJ2-7; the D gene is possibly TRBD1 (6 bases). Germline V lookup: CDR1 SEHNR, CDR2 FQNEAQ (reference sequence). The CDR3 spans 11 residues. With 7 bases removed from V and 8 bases from J, the gap between germline ends came to 12 bases. The CDR3 DNA is TGTGCCAGCACCCACCGGGACAAGCAGTACTTC. Protein sequence: CASTHRDKQYF.

The gene calls are TRBV2 and TRBJ1-4; D is undetermined. The germline gives CDR1 SNHLY, CDR2 FYNNEI. The CDR3 is made up of 13 amino acids. The V end was cut by 7 bases, the J end by 4 bases, with 10 bases between. CDR3 protein: CASTLLFNEKLFF. CDR3 coding DNA: TGTGCCAGCACCCTGTTGTTTAATGAAAAACTGTTTTTT.

The V and J genes are TRBV28 and TRBJ2-2; D is unresolved. The CDR3 has 13 amino acids. The germline gives CDR1 MDHEN, CDR2 SYDVKM. Trimming took 5 bases from V and 7 from J, leaving 11 bases between them. The CDR3 region is CASSAPGGGELFF. The CDR3 nucleotides read TGTGCCAGCAGTGCCCCAGGTGGCGGGGAGCTGTTTTTT.

J is TRBJ1-1 and V is TRBV4-1; 7 bases are a match to TRBD1. Germline lookup yields CDR1 MGHRA and CDR2 YSYEKL. V lost 2 bases to trimming and J lost 8 bases; unmatched junction nucleotides: 5. The CDR3 has 13 amino acids. CDR3 in DNA: TGCGCCAGCAGCCAAATCCGGGACAGCGAAGCTTTCTTT. As protein: CASSQIRDSEAFF.

The chain links TRBV5-1 to TRBJ2-5; D is unresolved. This CDR3 has 14 residues. From germline, CDR1 is SGHRS and CDR2 YFSETQ. V dropped 0 bases and J dropped 2 bases, with 8 bases sitting between them. CDR3 DNA: TGCGCCAGCAGCTTGGCCAACGGTCAAGAGACCCAGTACTTC. Protein product: CASSLANGQETQYF.

This chain joins TRBV18 and TRBJ1-5; 10 bases are a match to TRBD1. The trim removed 3 bases at V and 5 bases at J, leaving 4 bases unmatched. Germline V gene data show CDR1 as KGHSH and CDR2 as LQKENI. The CDR3 runs 15 residues. The CDR3 DNA reads as TGTGCCAGCTCACCCCGACAGGGGGCGGATCAGCCCCAGCATTTT. Amino acids: CASSPRQGADQPQHF.

This rearrangement joins TRBV29-1 to TRBJ2-5; TRBD1 matches at 7 bases. V lost 0 bases and J lost 5; bases outside the gene matches: 15. The CDR3 sequence is 17 residues long. Germline lookup yields CDR1 SQVTM and CDR2 ANQGSEA. This CDR3 is CSVEDHSGTVEFETQYF. The CDR3 region has the DNA TGCAGCGTTGAAGACCATTCCGGGACAGTTGAGTTTGAGACCCAGTACTTC.

This clone was detected only once. The rearrangement links TRBV7-9 to TRBJ2-5; 8 bases are shared with TRBD1. Germline-derived CDR1 and CDR2 are SEHNR and FQNEAQ (reference sequence). The CDR3 runs 16 residues. Trimming removed 5 bases from V and 1 base from J; junction bases left unmatched: 9. The CDR3 reads CASSPPGTGFQETQYF. CDR3 DNA: TGTGCCAGCAGCCCCCCCGGGACAGGTTTCCAAGAGACCCAGTACTTC.

This chain links TRBV2 with TRBJ2-2; 8 bases are shared with TRBD1. The CDR3 sequence is 15 residues long. The germline V gene encodes CDR1 SNHLY and CDR2 FYNNEI. V shed 7 bases, J shed 4 bases, and the junction held 8 bases outside the gene matches. CDR3 sequence: CASKVGTGGTGELFF. CDR3 bases: TGTGCCAGCAAGGTCGGGACAGGCGGCACCGGGGAGCTGTTTTTT. Filled out from reference TRBV2 and TRBJ2-2, the complete variable domain reads EPEVTQTPSHQVTQMGQEVILRCVPISNHLYFYWYRQILGQKVEFLVSFYNNEISEKSEIFDDQFSVERPDGSNFTLKIRSTKLEDSAMYFCASKVGTGGTGELFFGEGSRLTVL.

The chain is built from TRBV6-1 and TRBJ1-6, with D unclear. This CDR3 is built from 14 residues. Germline assignment: CDR1 MNHNS and CDR2 SASEGT. Trimming shortened V by 3 bases and J by 9 bases, and 12 bases separated the two germline ends. The CDR3 sequence is CASSDSGSISPLHF. In DNA, the CDR3 is TGTGCCAGCAGTGATTCGGGGAGTATTTCACCCCTCCACTTT.

This chain connects TRBV10-3 to TRBJ2-1; maybe TRBD1 (5 bases). CDR1 is ENHRY, CDR2 SYGVKD, per germline. With 6 bases removed from V and 5 bases from J, the gap between germline ends came to 8 bases. This CDR3 comprises 12 residues. The DNA for the CDR3 is TGTGCCATCAGCCCGACAGACAATGAGCAGTTCTTC. It translates to CAISPTDNEQFF.

CDR3 bases: TGTGCCAGCAGCCAAGGCCCGGACAGGGCAAACTATGGCTACACCTTC. Its protein product is CASSQGPDRANYGYTF. The J gene is TRBJ1-2, the V gene TRBV5-4, with 8 bases that match TRBD1. Germline V gene sequence: CDR1 SGHNT, CDR2 YYREEE (reference sequence). J was trimmed by 2 bases and V by 4 bases; bases with no gene match: 10. This CDR3 is built from 16 residues.

The CDR3 is CASSTGTGGSQPQHF. The CDR3 nucleotides are TGTGCCAGTAGTACCGGGACAGGGGGCAGTCAGCCCCAGCATTTT. The chain combines TRBV19 with TRBJ1-5, with 12 nucleotides matching TRBD1. Germline values: CDR1 LNHDA, CDR2 SQIVND (reference sequence). V was pared by 4 bases and J by 6 bases, with 4 bases of the junction left unmatched. This CDR3 is built from 15 residues.